The rows below give T cell receptor beta chains drawn from one sample of a study of OX40 agonist ivuxolimab in advanced cancers. Data came from immunoSEQ multiplex PCR; TCRdb stores just in-frame clones and leaves some out. The repertoire holds 20,000 to 25,000 clones, with 70% to 90% as singletons. The sequencing here drew on CD4+ or CD8+ T cells sorted from blood, taken in a trial of the OX40 agonist ivuxolimab. These receptor sequences come from an adult with an advanced solid tumor such as melanoma, head and neck, liver or kidney cancer. Each CDR3 is given with its conserved first and last residue. A D gene is named only where the DNA matches it firmly. Where a row states a size, it is once, few, many or the class of an expanded clone; other rows omit it.

NA	TRBJ2-2	TRBD1	TRBV4-2	CASSQDRAGGRTGELFF	TGTGCCAGCAGCCAAGATCGGGCAGGGGGACGCACCGGGGAGCTGTTTTTT
NA	TRBJ2-2	TRBD2	TRBV7-8	CASSPGLADLLLTGELFF	TGTGCCAGCAGCCCGGGCCTAGCGGACCTACTCCTCACCGGGGAGCTGTTTTTT
NA	TRBJ2-1	TRBD2	TRBV4-3	CASSLSSGNNEQFF	TGCGCCAGCAGCCTATCTAGCGGGAATAATGAGCAGTTCTTC
NA	TRBJ2-3	TRBD1	TRBV5-6	CASSLGVTDRVSTDTQYF	TGTGCCAGCAGCTTGGGAGTTACGGACAGGGTGTCGACAGATACGCAGTATTTT
NA	TRBJ2-3	NA	TRBV29-1	CSVVTDTQYF	TGCAGCGTAGTAACAGATACGCAGTATTTT
once	TRBJ1-1	NA	TRBV9	CASTLSEFTNTEAFF	TGTGCCAGCACCCTTTCAGAATTCACCAACACTGAAGCTTTCTTT
NA	TRBJ1-2	NA	TRBV18	CASSPPLAFYGYTF	TGTGCCAGCTCACCACCGTTGGCCTTCTATGGCTACACCTTC
NA	TRBJ2-1	NA	TRBV9	CASSKDGYNEQFF	TGTGCCAGCAGCAAGGACGGTTACAATGAGCAGTTCTTC
few	TRBJ2-1	NA	TRBV27	CASSLSISTSYNEQFF	TGTGCCAGCAGTTTATCGATCTCGACATCCTACAATGAGCAGTTCTTC
NA	TRBJ2-7	TRBD1	TRBV29-1	CSVRTGARPYEQYF	TGCAGCGTTCGGACAGGGGCGAGACCCTACGAGCAGTACTTC
NA	TRBJ2-1	NA	TRBV7-9	CASSLSRSGYNEQFF	TGTGCCAGCAGCTTATCCCGAAGCGGGTACAATGAGCAGTTCTTC
NA	TRBJ2-1	TRBD2	TRBV2	CASSVRGGVDNEQFF	TGTGCCAGCAGTGTTCGCGGGGGGGTAGACAATGAGCAGTTCTTC
NA	TRBJ2-1	TRBD1	TRBV5-1	CASSLAGGTGVYNEQFF	TGCGCCAGCAGCTTGGCCGGGGGGACAGGGGTCTACAATGAGCAGTTCTTC
NA	TRBJ2-1	TRBD2	TRBV19	CASSRGLAGRGEQFF	TGTGCCAGTAGCCGGGGACTAGCGGGAAGGGGTGAGCAGTTCTTC
NA	TRBJ2-1	TRBD1	TRBV4-1	CASSLPFPGGTYNEQFF	TGCGCCAGCAGCCTCCCCTTCCCAGGGGGAACCTACAATGAGCAGTTCTTC
NA	TRBJ2-7	NA	TRBV2	CASKSVRNYEQYF	TGTGCCAGCAAATCGGTCAGGAACTACGAGCAGTACTTC
NA	TRBJ2-1	NA	TRBV4-3	CASSPGDYNEQFF	TGCGCCAGCAGTCCCGGGGACTACAATGAGCAGTTCTTC
NA	TRBJ2-3	TRBD2	TRBV10-3	CAISQPTAEIAGDTDTQYF	TGTGCCATCAGCCAACCTACGGCCGAGATAGCGGGGGACACAGATACGCAGTATTTT
NA	TRBJ2-1	NA	TRBV7-2	CASRSRDKVYNEQFF	TGTGCCAGCAGATCTAGGGACAAGGTCTACAATGAGCAGTTCTTC
NA	TRBJ1-5	NA	TRBV4-1	CASSQEIAYFNQPQHF	TGCGCCAGCAGCCAAGAAATAGCGTATTTCAATCAGCCCCAGCATTTT
NA	TRBJ2-1	TRBD2	TRBV27	CASSLFATGGPGNEQFF	TGTGCCAGCAGTTTATTCGCAACGGGAGGGCCGGGGAATGAGCAGTTCTTC
NA	TRBJ2-5	NA	TRBV4-3	CASSPTADLETQYF	TGCGCCAGCAGCCCAACAGCGGACCTGGAGACCCAGTACTTC
NA	TRBJ2-3	TRBD2	TRBV10-3	CAISALGTSGSTDTQYF	TGTGCCATCAGCGCCCTCGGGACTAGCGGGAGCACAGATACGCAGTATTTT
NA	TRBJ1-1	NA	TRBV9	CASSVEVFGGGDTEAFF	TGTGCCAGCAGCGTAGAGGTTTTCGGGGGAGGTGACACTGAAGCTTTCTTT
NA	TRBJ2-3	NA	TRBV7-6	CASSPWRDRTDTQYF	TGTGCCAGCAGCCCCTGGCGGGATCGCACAGATACGCAGTATTTT
few	TRBJ2-7	TRBD2	TRBV6-4	CASSIAGPYEQYF	TGTGCCAGCAGTATAGCGGGGCCCTACGAGCAGTACTTC